The 14 T cell receptor beta chains below all came from one sample that was sequenced in a study of cytomegalovirus exposure and HLA in healthy donors. PCR amplification relied on 60 Vbeta primers (plus 13 Jbeta primers). TCRdb's copy holds only in-frame clones and misses some; the assay was immunoSEQ multiplex PCR. Of around 130,000 clones detected, roughly 9% appear once; the ten largest clones hold around 6%. Input material: PBMCs. The receptors shown here come from a woman aged 40 to 49 in good health and CMV-seropositive.

The V gene is TRBV11-2, the J gene TRBJ1-2; D is unclear. Germline CDR1 and CDR2: SGHAT and FQNNGV. Trimming stripped 4 bases from V and 2 bases from J, with 8 bases between. The CDR3 spans 13 residues. The CDR3 spells CASSWTGNYGYTF. The CDR3 nucleotides read TGTGCCAGCAGCTGGACGGGGAACTATGGCTACACCTTC.

A note on this clone: As the CDR3 is not closed by the conserved phenylalanine or tryptophan, this likely results from a read error. The gene calls are TRBV5-4 and TRBJ2-2, with D tentatively TRBD1 (6 bases). The CDR3 extends over 14 amino acids. Per germline, CDR1 SGHNT and CDR2 YYREEE (reference sequence). The germline V and J ends were trimmed by 7 bases and 4 bases, with 14 bases remaining between them. The CDR3 region is CASGLQGGTGELFV. CDR3 nucleotide sequence: TGTGCCAGCGGACTGCAAGGGGGCACCGGGGAGCTGTTTGTT.

This clone has more than one count but fewer than ten. The chain is built from TRBV10-1 and TRBJ1-6, with D tentatively TRBD1 (5 bases). Trimming took off 5 bases at V and 0 bases at J, with 8 bases between the two ends. The germline V gene has CDR1 WNHNN and CDR2 SYGVQD (reference sequence). This CDR3 is built from 15 residues. The CDR3 here is CASSTGSSYNSPLHF. The CDR3, as DNA: TGCGCCAGCAGTACAGGAAGCTCCTATAATTCACCCCTCCACTTT.

The J gene is TRBJ1-4, the V gene TRBV28, with D unresolved. The CDR3 is 11 amino acids. The ends were cut back, 6 bases at V and 6 bases at J, with 5 bases in the middle. From germline, CDR1 is MDHEN and CDR2 SYDVKM. This CDR3 reads CASRAYEKLFF. CDR3 DNA sequence: TGTGCCAGCAGGGCTTATGAAAAACTGTTTTTT. The full variable domain, in which reference TRBV28 and TRBJ1-4 provide the parts outside the CDR3, is DVKVTQSSRYLVKRTGEKVFLECVQDMDHENMFWYRQDPGLGLRLIYFSYDVKMKEKGDIPEGYSVSREKKERFSLILESASTNQTSMYLCASRAYEKLFFGSGTQLSVL.

In this sample, this clone turned up a few times. The rearrangement joins TRBV28 to TRBJ1-4, with D perhaps TRBD1 (6 bases). The CDR3 contains 18 residues. The germline V and J ends were trimmed by 3 bases and 0 bases, with 17 bases remaining between them. CDR1 and CDR2 (germline): MDHEN, SYDVKM. The CDR3 DNA is TGTGCCAGCAGTTTTTGGGACATCAGTCAAACAACTAATGAAAAACTGTTTTTT. This codes for CASSFWDISQTTNEKLFF.

V usage is TRBV14 and J usage is TRBJ1-2, with D perhaps matching TRBD1 (6 bases). The CDR3 consists of 18 residues. Germline V gene data show CDR1 as SGHDN and CDR2 as FVKESK. V lost 1 base to trimming and J lost 1 base, with 19 bases between them. For the CDR3, the DNA is TGTGCCAGCAGCCAAGGCCGTCCAGGACAGTTCCTTAACTATGGCTACACCTTC. This gives the protein CASSQGRPGQFLNYGYTF.

Written as DNA, the CDR3 is TGCGCCAGCAGCCGCCGGGAGGCCTCCTACGAGCAGTACTTC. This translates into CASSRREASYEQYF. The chain links TRBV4-1 to TRBJ2-7, with 7 bases that match TRBD2. Germline-derived CDR1 and CDR2 are MGHRA and YSYEKL. The CDR3 contains 14 residues. The V and J ends lost 4 bases and 0 bases, in that order; junction bases with no gene match: 3.

This clone was counted only a few times. The chain links TRBV5-1 to TRBJ1-4; 7 positions match TRBD1. The CDR3 runs to 14 residues. CDR1 and CDR2 from the germline V gene are SGHRS and YFSETQ. V was pared by 1 base and J by 8 bases, with 5 bases of the junction left unmatched. CDR3 sequence (DNA): TGCGCCAGCAGCTTGTTACAGGGGAGAGAAAAACTGTTTTTT. It specifies CASSLLQGREKLFF.

V gene TRBV7-9 combines with J gene TRBJ1-5; no clear D. V dropped 4 bases and J dropped 0 bases, with 13 bases sitting between them. CDR1 is SEHNR, CDR2 FQNEAQ, per germline (reference sequence). This CDR3 is 16 amino acids long. This CDR3 reads CASSWGVGNSNQPQHF. The CDR3 DNA reads TGTGCCAGCAGCTGGGGAGTTGGCAATAGCAATCAGCCCCAGCATTTT.

This clone was found once. The CDR3 loop reads CATAGSQETQYF. The CDR3 region has the DNA TGTGCCACCGCCGGGAGTCAAGAGACCCAGTACTTC. The chain joins TRBV19 to TRBJ2-5, with D perhaps TRBD2 (6 bases). The CDR3 length is 12 residues. Germline CDR1 LNHDA, CDR2 SQIVND (reference sequence). The ends were cut back, 10 bases at V and 2 bases at J, with 11 bases in the middle.

The chain uses TRBV4-1 and TRBJ2-1, with 8 bases identical to TRBD2. Germline trimming cut 0 bases from V and 4 bases from J; bases unmatched to any gene: 8. The CDR3 consists of 17 residues. Per germline, CDR1 MGHRA and CDR2 YSYEKL. The chain's CDR3 is CASSQENGGALYNEQFF. The CDR3 bases are TGCGCCAGCAGCCAAGAAAACGGGGGGGCCCTTTACAATGAGCAGTTCTTC.

In its sample, this clone was seen a few times. This rearrangement joins TRBV19 to TRBJ1-6; no definite D call. Germline V gene data show CDR1 as LNHDA and CDR2 as SQIVND (reference sequence). V was clipped by 6 bases and J by 0 bases, with 6 bases between them. This CDR3 spans 14 amino acids. CDR3 sequence reads: CASRKSSYNSPLHF. CDR3 nucleotides: TGTGCCAGTAGGAAGAGCTCCTATAATTCACCCCTCCACTTT.

This sequence joins TRBV6-5 and TRBJ1-4, with a possible D match to TRBD1 (5 bases). The germline CDR1 and CDR2 sequences are MNHEY and SVGAGI. The CDR3 runs to 12 residues. V gave up 4 bases and J gave up 12 bases, with 12 bases separating them. DNA for the CDR3: TGTGCCAGCAGTTGGGGGGGAGCGGAACTGTTTTTT. Translated, it gives CASSWGGAELFF.

This clone was seen only a few times. In DNA form, the CDR3 reads TGTGCCTGTAGGGGTGGTGGGGCCAACGTCCTGACTTTC. Translation: CACRGGGANVLTF. This chain uses TRBV30 with TRBJ2-6; D possibly corresponds to TRBD1 (5 bases). Trimming took off 6 bases at V and 3 bases at J, with 9 bases between the two ends. This CDR3 spans 13 amino acids. The germline V gene encodes CDR1 GTSNPN and CDR2 SVGIG (reference sequence).